This T cell receptor (beta chain) came from a study of T cell clonality in common variable immunodeficiency (dated by TCRdb to the mid-2010s). Broad study findings and their caveats: Even though DNA input was equal, the average per sample came to about 81,820 unique sequences for controls compared with 25,000 to 35,000 for CVID samples. Reportedly, TCRbeta sequences from CVID had fewer deletions and N-nucleotide insertions, and highly modified clones with 13 or more V deletions were absent from CVID. Patient heterogeneity within the CVID cohort put limits on correlating repertoire features with clinical complications. Healthy controls shared more TCRbeta clones with each other than CVID subjects shared among themselves (p < 0.0001). Compared with healthy controls, CVID subjects showed increased TCRbeta clonality (t-test p = 0.018), a feature most characteristic of about a third of subjects. According to the authors, figuring out what caused the increased clonality in CVID would require sequencing the repertoires of T cell subpopulations.

CVID was diagnosed by standard criteria: serum IgG, IgA and/or IgM reduced below normal range, plus specific antibody deficiency. There were about 42 subjects in the CVID group (around 15 female and roughly 29 male), ranging in age from roughly 8 to 65 years, with a mean age of 40. Predominantly Caucasian heritage was noted among both the CVID patients and the healthy controls. Replacement immunoglobulin therapy had been administered to all CVID subjects for at least one year at the time of study participation. No CVID subject was ill or taking immunomodulatory or immunosuppressive medication when blood was collected. From each donor, roughly 4.5 to 8.5 ml of heparinized peripheral whole blood was collected. Genomic DNA from adults with common variable immune deficiency (CVID) and from healthy adult controls was used to sequence TCRbeta CDR3 repertoires. Diluted blood was density-centrifuged over Hypaque 1077 or Ficoll-Paque to isolate peripheral blood mononuclear cells. Genomic DNA was obtained from unsorted mononuclear cells through either Qiagen column purification or a centrifugation-based method.

Equivalent amounts of genomic DNA from CVID and control samples were used as sequencing input. For every sample, a 60 bp segment covering the rearranged TCRbeta CDR3 region was amplified and then sequenced. The immunoSEQ assay, a bias-corrected multiplex PCR combined with high-throughput sequencing, was used to amplify TCRbeta. Per the source publication's procedure: Every unique nucleotide sequence counted as a clone and was annotated with V, D and J genes, copy number and frequency. Sequences were labeled productive if in frame, and non-productive if out of frame or containing stop codons. As previously described, clonality was computed from Shannon's entropy. Mean CDR3 Kyte-Doolittle hydropathy was derived from the predicted amino acid sequences of productive clones. Scaled V gene usage was hierarchically clustered using Manhattan distance and complete linkage with the R hclust function. Sharing of clones by CDR3 amino acid sequence was evaluated by resampling 12 repertoires per group over 100 rounds. The repertoires were searched for about 70 published EBV-specific and almost 250 published CMV-specific TCRbeta sequences. A couple of CVID samples yielding fewer than 10,000 sequences were excluded from analysis, leaving over 35 CVID repertoires. The clones in this table, taken by TCRdb from immuneACCESS, are in-frame only. Not every clone is retained; where verified, under half of the shortfall comes from an unresolved V gene, and the cause of the rest is unknown. V, J and clone size reflect that table, while D and trimming were determined from the DNA. In this sample the table shows about 30,000 clones, and no singletons are among them. Around 5.9% of the sample lies in the top ten.

V loses 6 bases at its end and J loses 4 bases; junction bases beyond the gene matches: 6. From its cysteine to its phenylalanine, the CDR3 spans 14 amino acids. Shown are 33 bases from within the CDR3, in frame from base 1. From the germline V gene (reference sequence), CDR1 is DFQATT and CDR2 is SNEGSKA. This clone occurred a few times. The antigen it binds to is not known. The observed sequence ends 3 residues before the CDR3 terminus, with the missing tail filled in from the germline J gene. Material: peripheral blood mononuclear cells. The chain is assembled from TRBV20-1 and TRBJ2-1, with 10 central nucleotides matching TRBD1. The sequence derives from a human donor with common variable immunodeficiency. The sequenced part of the CDR3 DNA is TGCAGTGCCGAGACAGGGGGCGGTTACAATGAG. This translates into CSAETGGGYNE. In full, the CDR3 reads CSAETGGGYNEQFF.